These 4 T cell receptor beta chains were all obtained from the same sample, sequenced in a study of blood T cell repertoires in COVID-19. Sequencing used immunoSEQ multiplex PCR; TCRdb keeps in-frame clones, though not all of them. This table has about 120,000 clones, 79% appearing once. The sequenced material came from peripheral blood. The receptors derive from a man aged 40-49 years with active or convalescent COVID-19.

V usage is TRBV12-5 and J usage is TRBJ2-2; a weak D match, TRBD1 (6 bases). Germline V gene lookup returns CDR1 LGHNT and CDR2 FRNRAP. The CDR3 has 15 amino acids. V was shortened by 2 bases and J by 3 bases, with 10 bases between the two germline ends. Here the CDR3 reads CASGLQGIDTGELFF. Here the CDR3 DNA reads TGTGCTAGTGGTTTGCAGGGGATCGACACCGGGGAGCTGTTTTTT.

This clone came up many times. In DNA, the CDR3 is TGCGCCAGCAGTGATGCGGGCCTCACTGAAGCTTTCTTT. The encoded protein is CASSDAGLTEAFF. The chain combines TRBV10-2 with TRBJ1-1; no clear D. CDR3 size: 13 residues. CDR1 is WSHSY, CDR2 SAAADI, per germline. V lost 3 bases and J 4 bases, leaving 9 bases between the germline ends.

V usage is TRBV19 and J usage is TRBJ1-1; no firm D call. Germline CDR1 is LNHDA and CDR2 is SQIVND (reference sequence). This CDR3 comprises 13 residues. Trimming took off 3 bases at V and 6 bases at J, with 11 bases between the two ends. The CDR3 DNA is TGTGCCAGTAGTATCTCGGAGGGAGCTGAAGCTTTCTTT. This gives the protein CASSISEGAEAFF.

The chain joins TRBV2 to TRBJ1-1; D remains unclear. The CDR3 runs to 13 residues. Trimming stripped 7 bases from V and 1 base from J, with 10 bases between. CDR1 is SNHLY, CDR2 FYNNEI, per germline. CDR3 coding DNA: TGTGCCAGCATCCCTCGTTCGAACACTGAAGCTTTCTTT. Encoded protein: CASIPRSNTEAFF.